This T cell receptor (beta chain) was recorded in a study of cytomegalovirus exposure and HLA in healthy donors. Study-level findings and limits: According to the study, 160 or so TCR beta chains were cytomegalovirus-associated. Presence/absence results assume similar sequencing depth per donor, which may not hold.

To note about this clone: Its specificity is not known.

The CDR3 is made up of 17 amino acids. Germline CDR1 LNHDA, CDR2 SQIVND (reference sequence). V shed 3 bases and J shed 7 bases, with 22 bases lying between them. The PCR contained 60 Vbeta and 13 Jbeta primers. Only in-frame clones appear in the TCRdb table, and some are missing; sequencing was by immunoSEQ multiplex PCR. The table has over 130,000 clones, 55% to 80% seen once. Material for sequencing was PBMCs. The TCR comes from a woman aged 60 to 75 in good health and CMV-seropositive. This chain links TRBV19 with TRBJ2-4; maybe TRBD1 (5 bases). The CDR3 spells CASSIQYGRRGRNIQYF. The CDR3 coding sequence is TGTGCCAGTAGTATTCAGTACGGCCGTAGGGGTCGGAACATTCAGTACTTC.